These 2 T cell receptor beta chains originate from one sample sequenced in a study of Ad26.COV2.S vaccination and SARS-CoV-2 variants. Data came from immunoSEQ multiplex PCR; TCRdb stores just in-frame clones and leaves some out. The table shows about 680,000 clones, with roughly nine tenths occurring only once. As for treatment: around 19 received Ad26.COV2.S at low or high dose, single or two shots; five or six received placebo; per-sample allocation not given. All samples were drawn on day 63, counting from the first vaccine or placebo injection. Sample: peripheral blood, taken in a trial of Ad26.COV2.S vaccine versus placebo. These receptors were taken from a person between 18 and 59 years old who received the Ad26.COV2.S COVID-19 vaccine or a placebo.

This clone was counted at least ten times. This chain uses TRBV19 with TRBJ2-5, with 7 positions matching TRBD2. Germline V gene sequence: CDR1 LNHDA, CDR2 SQIVND (reference sequence). V gave up 5 bases and J gave up 1 base; unmatched junction bases: 7. The CDR3 is made up of 15 amino acids. In DNA, the CDR3 is TGTGCCAGTAGTGTTACCGGGACTACCCAAGAGACCCAGTACTTC. Amino acids: CASSVTGTTQETQYF.

The chain has TRBV19 and TRBJ1-1; D is ambiguous. Germline V gene data show CDR1 as LNHDA and CDR2 as SQIVND (reference sequence). The V end was cut by 1 base, the J end by 1 base, with 7 bases between. The CDR3 has 14 amino acids. This CDR3 is CASSIGWSNTEAFF. The DNA for the CDR3 is TGTGCCAGTAGTATAGGGTGGTCGAACACTGAAGCTTTCTTT.